What follows are 16 T cell receptor beta chains derived from one specimen sequenced in a study of glioma-infiltrating T cells after dendritic cell vaccination. Some clones are missing from TCRdb's copy, which holds only in-frame ones; the method was immunoSEQ multiplex PCR. The data hold approximately 82,000 clones, with 70% to 90% observed a single time. The sequences come from blood, collected before dendritic cell vaccination. These receptors were taken from a human donor with glioblastoma.

The chain recombines TRBV7-2 with TRBJ2-7; possible D gene TRBD2, 6 bases. CDR1 is SGHTA, CDR2 FQGNSA, per germline. The V end was cut by 0 bases, the J end by 7 bases, with 10 bases between. This CDR3 is 13 amino acids long. This CDR3 reads CASSLAPGVEQYF. CDR3 coding DNA: TGTGCCAGCAGCTTAGCGCCGGGGGTTGAGCAGTACTTC. Supplemented by reference TRBV7-2 and TRBJ2-7, the full variable domain reads GAGVSQSPSNKVTEKGKDVELRCDPISGHTALYWYRQSLGQGLEFLIYFQGNSAPDKSGLPSDRFSAERTGGSVSTLTIQRTQQEDSAVYLCASSLAPGVEQYFGPGTRLTVT.

The V gene is TRBV7-6, the J gene TRBJ2-5, with D maybe TRBD2 (5 bases). Deletions cut 7 bases from V and 5 bases from J, with 17 bases between. This CDR3 spans 14 amino acids. Germline V lookup: CDR1 SGHVS, CDR2 FNYEAQ. CDR3 nucleotide sequence: TGTGCCAGCACCGAGGGTGGGGTTTGGGAGACCCAGTACTTC. As protein: CASTEGGVWETQYF.

The chain couples TRBV5-1 to TRBJ2-3; a possible D gene is TRBD1 (8 bases). The V gene lost 4 bases and the J gene lost 2 bases, with 14 bases spanning the gap. The CDR3 has 15 amino acids. Germline V gives CDR1 SGHRS, CDR2 YFSETQ. CDR3 DNA: TGCGCCAGCAGCGGGGGGGACAGGTACACAGATACGCAGTATTTT. Protein product: CASSGGDRYTDTQYF.

This chain connects TRBV30 to TRBJ2-1; TRBD2 might be the D (6 bases). Germline V gene lookup returns CDR1 GTSNPN and CDR2 SVGIG (reference sequence). The germline V and J ends were trimmed by 4 bases and 6 bases, with 13 bases remaining between them. This CDR3 is 13 amino acids long. The DNA of the CDR3 is TGTGCCTGGATTCGTCCCGGGGGCAATGAGCAGTTCTTC. It is translated as CAWIRPGGNEQFF.

The rearrangement links TRBV9 to TRBJ2-7, with 8 bases matching TRBD1. The CDR3 sequence is 16 residues long. Germline CDR1 and CDR2: SGDLS and YYNGEE. Trimming cost V 0 bases and J 5 bases; bases outside gene matches: 10. CDR3 in DNA: TGTGCCAGCAGCGTAGGGGTCACAGGGGGAACGAACGAGCAGTACTTC. This sequence encodes CASSVGVTGGTNEQYF.

Points on this clone: One end of the junction fails to match germline, which may point to a read error. This chain uses TRBV7-7 with TRBJ1-4; TRBD1 might be the D (5 bases). The CDR3 runs 15 residues. Germline V gene sequence: CDR1 SSHAT, CDR2 FNYEAQ (reference sequence). In nucleotides, the CDR3 is TGTGCTAGCAGCGAAGGGGTTACAACTAATGAAAAACTGTTTTTT. Residues: CASSEGVTTNEKLFF.

This clone was detected a few times. This chain joins TRBV7-8 and TRBJ2-1, with 7 positions matching TRBD1. The CDR3 contains 15 residues. Germline CDR1 reads SGHVS; CDR2 reads FQNEAQ. The V segment lost 1 base and the J segment 5 bases; nucleotides outside the gene matches: 5. The CDR3 spells CASSLGEGAHNEQFF. For the CDR3, the DNA is TGTGCCAGCAGCTTAGGAGAGGGGGCCCACAATGAGCAGTTCTTC. Filled out from reference TRBV7-8 and TRBJ2-1, the complete variable domain reads GAGVSQSPRYKVAKRGQDVALRCDPISGHVSLFWYQQALGQGPEFLTYFQNEAQLDKSGLPSDRFFAERPEGSVSTLKIQRTQQEDSAVYLCASSLGEGAHNEQFFGPGTRLTVL.

The V call is TRBV30, the J call TRBJ1-1, with a possible D match to TRBD1 (5 bases). V shed 3 bases and J shed 6 bases, with 14 bases lying between them. Germline values: CDR1 GTSNPN, CDR2 SVGIG (reference sequence). The CDR3 loop spans 13 amino acids. The CDR3 DNA reads TGTGCCTGGAGATGGCGACAGCTGTCTGAAGCTTTCTTT. Translated: CAWRWRQLSEAFF.

This chain uses TRBV6-1 with TRBJ2-1; D uncertain. V was trimmed by 3 bases and J by 6 bases, leaving 9 bases between them. The CDR3 is 13 residues long. The V gene's germline CDR1 is MNHNS and CDR2 SASEGT. This CDR3 is CASSDFSRNEQFF. CDR3 in DNA: TGTGCCAGCAGTGATTTTAGCCGCAATGAGCAGTTCTTC.

The J gene is TRBJ1-2, the V gene TRBV30; 7 bases agree with TRBD1. The CDR3 spans 13 residues. Germline V lookup: CDR1 GTSNPN, CDR2 SVGIG (reference sequence). V was pared by 3 bases and J by 8 bases, with 9 bases of the junction left unmatched. The CDR3 nucleotides are TGTGCCTGGAGCCCTGACAGGGAGAAGGGCTACACCTTC. As protein: CAWSPDREKGYTF.

The J gene is TRBJ2-5, the V gene TRBV29-1, with D perhaps TRBD1 (6 bases). This CDR3 has 13 amino acids. V was trimmed by 3 bases and J by 5 bases, leaving 13 bases between them. Per germline, CDR1 SQVTM and CDR2 ANQGSEA. CDR3 loop: CSVDRGPGETQYF. In DNA, the CDR3 is TGCAGCGTTGACAGGGGTCCGGGGGAGACCCAGTACTTC.

The CDR3 reads CASSPFTGSSSYEQYF. The CDR3, as DNA: TGTGCCAGCAGCCCCTTCACGGGGTCTAGCTCCTACGAGCAGTACTTC. The J gene is TRBJ2-7, the V gene TRBV7-8; possible D gene TRBD2, 5 bases. Germline-derived CDR1 and CDR2 are SGHVS and FQNEAQ. The CDR3 covers 16 residues. V lost 5 bases to trimming and J lost 0 bases, with 17 bases between them.

V is TRBV12-5 and J is TRBJ2-1, with 8 bases identical to TRBD2. CDR3 length: 15 residues. V lost 3 bases, J lost 10 bases, and 11 bases stayed unmatched. CDR1 and CDR2 from the germline V gene are LGHNT and FRNRAP. CDR3 sequence (DNA): TGTGCTAGTGGTTTCTTTCCCAGCGGGAGTAACGAGCAGTTCTTC. Translating it yields CASGFFPSGSNEQFF. Looking up the rest from reference TRBV12-5 and TRBJ2-1 gives the full variable domain: DARVTQTPRHKVTEMGQEVTMRCQPILGHNTVFWYRQTMMQGLELLAYFRNRAPLDDSGMPKDRFSAEMPDATLATLKIQPSEPRDSAVYFCASGFFPSGSNEQFFGPGTRLTVL.

This clone showed up just a few times. V usage is TRBV10-1 and J usage is TRBJ2-7; 13 positions match TRBD2. The V and J ends lost 6 bases and 4 bases, in that order; junction bases with no gene match: 6. CDR1 WNHNN and CDR2 SYGVQD come from the germline V gene (reference sequence). The CDR3 has 15 residues. This CDR3 is CASRLTGLAGYEQYF. CDR3 sequence (DNA): TGCGCCAGCAGACTTACGGGACTAGCGGGATACGAGCAGTACTTC.

The gene calls are TRBV14 and TRBJ2-3, with 8 bases matching TRBD2. CDR1 and CDR2 from the germline V gene are SGHDN and FVKESK. This CDR3 is 17 amino acids long. The ends lost 0 bases at V and 1 base at J; junction bases unmatched: 6. The CDR3 sequence is CASSQDPIGRGTDTQYF. For the CDR3, the DNA is TGTGCCAGCAGCCAAGATCCGATCGGGAGGGGCACAGATACGCAGTATTTT.

This clone appeared a single time. Here the CDR3 reads CASSPGLAYNEQFF. The DNA for the CDR3 is TGTGCCAGTAGTCCAGGACTAGCGTACAATGAGCAGTTCTTC. This rearrangement joins TRBV19 to TRBJ2-1; 9 bases are shared with TRBD2. Losses at the gene ends were 5 bases for V and 4 bases for J; bases not matched to a gene: 3. The CDR3 is made up of 14 amino acids. Germline V lookup: CDR1 LNHDA, CDR2 SQIVND (reference sequence).